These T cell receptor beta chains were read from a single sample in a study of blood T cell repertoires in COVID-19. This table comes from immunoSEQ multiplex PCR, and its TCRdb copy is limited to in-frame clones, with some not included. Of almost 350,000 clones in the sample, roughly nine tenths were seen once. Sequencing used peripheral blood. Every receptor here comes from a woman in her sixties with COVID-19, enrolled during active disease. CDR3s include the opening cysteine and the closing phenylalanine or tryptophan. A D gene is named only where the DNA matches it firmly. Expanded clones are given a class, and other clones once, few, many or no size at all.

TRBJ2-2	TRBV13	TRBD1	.	TGTGCCAGCAGCTTAACAGGGGGCACCGGGGAGCTGTTTTTT	CASSLTGGTGELFF
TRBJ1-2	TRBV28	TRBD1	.	TGTGCCAGCAGTTTAGGGGGACAGGGTCATGGCTACACCTTC	CASSLGGQGHGYTF
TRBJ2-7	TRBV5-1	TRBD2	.	TGCGCCAGCAGCCTCCTTAGCGGGGGGGCGTTCTACGAGCAGTACTTC	CASSLLSGGAFYEQYF
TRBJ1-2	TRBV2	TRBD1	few	TGTGCCAGCAGTGAACAGGGGGCCACAGTTAGTGGCTACACCTTC	CASSEQGATVSGYTF
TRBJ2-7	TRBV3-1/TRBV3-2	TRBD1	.	TGTGCCAGCAGCCCGCCGGACAGGGCGAAGGTCGAGCAGTACTTC	CASSPPDRAKVEQYF
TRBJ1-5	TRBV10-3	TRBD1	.	TGTGCCATCAGTGAGGAACCGGGACAGGGTATCAGTCAGCCCCAGCATTTT	CAISEEPGQGISQPQHF
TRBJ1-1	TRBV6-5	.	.	TGTGCCAGCAGGGGCGGGCTCTACACTGAAGCTTTCTTT	CASRGGLYTEAFF
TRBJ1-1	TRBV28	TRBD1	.	TGTGCCAGCAGTTTGACAGGGGGCGTGGGTGAAGCTTTCTTT	CASSLTGGVGEAFF
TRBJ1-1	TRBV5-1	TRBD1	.	TGCGCCAGCAGGCAAACAGGGGTGGCCACTGAAGCTTTCTTT	CASRQTGVATEAFF
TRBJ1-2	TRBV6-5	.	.	TGTGCCAGCATGGGCGAAACGCTGATTGGCTACACCTTC	CASMGETLIGYTF
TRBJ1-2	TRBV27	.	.	TGTGCCAGCAGTTTATCGGTGGATAGGGGTAACTATGGCTACACCTTC	CASSLSVDRGNYGYTF
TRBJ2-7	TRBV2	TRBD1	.	TGTGCCAGCAGGAGTTTTGCCGGGACAGCGTCCTACGAGCAGTACTTC	CASRSFAGTASYEQYF
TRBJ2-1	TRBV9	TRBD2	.	TGTGCCAGCAGCGTCCGACCCGGGGGGGGGATCTCCGATGAGCAGTTCTTC	CASSVRPGGGISDEQFF
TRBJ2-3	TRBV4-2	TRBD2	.	TGTGCCAGCAGCGACGGGACTAGCGGGGGGGCCTTAGATACGCAGTATTTT	CASSDGTSGGALDTQYF
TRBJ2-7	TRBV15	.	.	TGTGCCACCAGCATGGGGCAGGGGAGAACCTACGAGCAGTACTTC	CATSMGQGRTYEQYF
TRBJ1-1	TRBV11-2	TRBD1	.	TGTGCCAGCAGCCCAGGGGGGATGAACACTGAAGCTTTCTTT	CASSPGGMNTEAFF
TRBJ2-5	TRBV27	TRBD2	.	TGTGCCAGCAGTTTAAGGGGACTAGCGGGGGGTGGTGCTCAGACCCAGTACTTC	CASSLRGLAGGGAQTQYF
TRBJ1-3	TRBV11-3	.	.	TGTGCCAGCAGCCCCGGGGTAACTGGAAACACCATATATTTT	CASSPGVTGNTIYF
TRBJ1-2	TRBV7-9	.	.	TGTGCCAGCAGCTTAACAGGCGGGGCGGACGGCTACACCTTC	CASSLTGGADGYTF
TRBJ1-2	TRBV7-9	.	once	TGTGCCAGCAGAGACCCAGCCCGGGGGTATGGCTACACCTTC	CASRDPARGYGYTF
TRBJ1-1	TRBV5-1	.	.	TGCGCCAGCAGCCCCGAGGGCACAAACACTGAAGCTTTCTTT	CASSPEGTNTEAFF
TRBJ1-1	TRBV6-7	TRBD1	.	TGTGCCAGCAGTTACTCGGCGGACAGGGGGTCGGACACTGAAGCTTTCTTT	CASSYSADRGSDTEAFF
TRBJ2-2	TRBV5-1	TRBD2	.	TGCGCCAGCAGCCTACCCGGCGGGGGGGCCACCGGGGAGCTGTTTTTT	CASSLPGGGATGELFF
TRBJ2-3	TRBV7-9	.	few	TGTGCCAGCAGCCACGGGGGTACGGCAGCTACGCAGTATTTT	CASSHGGTAATQYF
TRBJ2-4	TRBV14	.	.	TGTGCCAGCAGCGAATATAAACTAGGAGCCAAAAACATTCAGTACTTC	CASSEYKLGAKNIQYF
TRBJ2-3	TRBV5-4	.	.	TGTGCCAGCAGCTTGGACCGAGCGCAGTATTTT	CASSLDRAQYF
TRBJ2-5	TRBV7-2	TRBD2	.	TGTGCCAGCAGCTTTACTAGCGGGGGGGAGACCCAGTACTTC	CASSFTSGGETQYF
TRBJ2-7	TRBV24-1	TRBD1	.	TGTGCCACCCGGGACAGGGATGGCTACGAGCAGTACTTC	CATRDRDGYEQYF
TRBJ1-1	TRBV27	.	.	TGTGCCAGCAGTTTATCGACCCAGGGCGTGAACACTGAAGCTTTCTTT	CASSLSTQGVNTEAFF
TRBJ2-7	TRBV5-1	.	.	TGCGCCAGCAGCTCCCGGACTGCTTACGAGCAGTACTTC	CASSSRTAYEQYF
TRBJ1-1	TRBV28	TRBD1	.	TGTGCCAGCAGTGTAGACGACAGGGGCGGAAACACTGAAGCTTTCTTT	CASSVDDRGGNTEAFF
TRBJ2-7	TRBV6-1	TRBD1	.	TGTGCCAGCAGTGAATCTGACAGGGGGCAGTTCTACGAGCAGTACTTC	CASSESDRGQFYEQYF
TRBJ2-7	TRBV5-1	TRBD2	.	TGCGCCAGCAGCTTCGGTCCAGCGGGGGCCGTTAACGAGCAGTACTTC	CASSFGPAGAVNEQYF
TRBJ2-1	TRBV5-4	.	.	TGTGCCAGCAGCCCCACGGGGGGCAGAAATGAGCAGTTCTTC	CASSPTGGRNEQFF
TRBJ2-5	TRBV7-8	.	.	TGTGCCAGCAGCTTCCCACAGACAGGCCACCAAGAGACCCAGTACTTC	CASSFPQTGHQETQYF